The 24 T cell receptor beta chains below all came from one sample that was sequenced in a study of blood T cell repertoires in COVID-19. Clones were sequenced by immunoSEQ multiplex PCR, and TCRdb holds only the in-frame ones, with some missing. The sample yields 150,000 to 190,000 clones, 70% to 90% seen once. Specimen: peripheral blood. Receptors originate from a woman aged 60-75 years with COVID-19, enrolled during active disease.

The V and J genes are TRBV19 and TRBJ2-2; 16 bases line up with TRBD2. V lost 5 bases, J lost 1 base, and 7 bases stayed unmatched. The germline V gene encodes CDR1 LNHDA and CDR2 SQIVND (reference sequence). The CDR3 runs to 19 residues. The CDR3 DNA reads TGTGCCAGTAGTGGGTGGGGACTAGCGGGAGGGCTGAACACCGGGGAGCTGTTTTTT. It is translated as CASSGWGLAGGLNTGELFF.

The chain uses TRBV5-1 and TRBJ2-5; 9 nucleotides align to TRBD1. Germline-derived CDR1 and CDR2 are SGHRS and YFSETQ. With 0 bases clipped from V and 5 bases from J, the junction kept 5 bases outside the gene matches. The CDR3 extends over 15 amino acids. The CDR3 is CASSLVDRGGETQYF. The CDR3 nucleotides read TGCGCCAGCAGCTTGGTGGACAGGGGAGGGGAGACCCAGTACTTC.

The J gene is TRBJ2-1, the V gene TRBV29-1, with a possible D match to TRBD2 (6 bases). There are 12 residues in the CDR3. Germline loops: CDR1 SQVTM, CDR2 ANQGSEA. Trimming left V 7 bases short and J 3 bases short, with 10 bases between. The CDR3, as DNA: TGCAGCGGGCGGAGGGACTACAATGAGCAGTTCTTC. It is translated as CSGRRDYNEQFF.

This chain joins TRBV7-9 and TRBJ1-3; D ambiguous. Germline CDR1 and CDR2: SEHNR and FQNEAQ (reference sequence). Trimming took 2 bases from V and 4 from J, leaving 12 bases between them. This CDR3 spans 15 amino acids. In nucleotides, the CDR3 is TGTGCCAGCAGCTTATCAGCCGGAGCCGGAAACACCATATATTTT. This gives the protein CASSLSAGAGNTIYF. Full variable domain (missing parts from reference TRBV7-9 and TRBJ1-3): DTGVSQNPRHKITKRGQNVTFRCDPISEHNRLYWYRQTLGQGPEFLTYFQNEAQLEKSRLLSDRFSAERPKGSFSTLEIQRTEQGDSAMYLCASSLSAGAGNTIYFGEGSWLTVV.

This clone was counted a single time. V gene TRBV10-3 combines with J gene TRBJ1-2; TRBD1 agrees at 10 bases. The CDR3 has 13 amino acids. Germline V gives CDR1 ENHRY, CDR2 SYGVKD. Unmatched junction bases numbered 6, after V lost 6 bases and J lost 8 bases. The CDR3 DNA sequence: TGTGCCATCAGCGACAGGGGGCGACGGGGCTACACCTTC. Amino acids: CAISDRGRRGYTF.

Written as DNA, the CDR3 is TGTGCCAGCAGCCTCTATGGCTACACCTTC. Residues: CASSLYGYTF. The rearrangement links TRBV6-5 to TRBJ1-2, with D uncertain. Trimming took 6 bases from V and 4 from J, leaving 3 bases between them. Germline lookup yields CDR1 MNHEY and CDR2 SVGAGI. CDR3 length equals 10 residues.

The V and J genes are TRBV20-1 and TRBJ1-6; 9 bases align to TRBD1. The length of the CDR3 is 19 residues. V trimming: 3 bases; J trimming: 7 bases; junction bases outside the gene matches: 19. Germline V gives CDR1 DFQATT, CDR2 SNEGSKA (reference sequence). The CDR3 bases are TGCAGTGCTAGTGGGGCGGGACAGGGTATCTCCCTGGGAAATTCACCCCTCCACTTT. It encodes CSASGAGQGISLGNSPLHF.

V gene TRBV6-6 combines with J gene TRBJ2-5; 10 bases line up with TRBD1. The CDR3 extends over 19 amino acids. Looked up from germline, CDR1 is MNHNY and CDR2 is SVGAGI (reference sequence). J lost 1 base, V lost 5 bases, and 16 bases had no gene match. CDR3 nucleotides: TGTGCCAGCAGTCTGTCGTTAATAGAGACAGGGGGCCCCCAAGAGACCCAGTACTTC. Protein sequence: CASSLSLIETGGPQETQYF.

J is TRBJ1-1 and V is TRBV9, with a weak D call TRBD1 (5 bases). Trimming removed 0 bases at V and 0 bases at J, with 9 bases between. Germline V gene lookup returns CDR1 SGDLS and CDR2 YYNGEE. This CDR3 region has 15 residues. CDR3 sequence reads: CASSVGRTMNTEAFF. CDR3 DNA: TGTGCCAGCAGCGTAGGAAGGACAATGAACACTGAAGCTTTCTTT. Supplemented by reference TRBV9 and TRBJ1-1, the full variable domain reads DSGVTQTPKHLITATGQRVTLRCSPRSGDLSVYWYQQSLDQGLQFLIQYYNGEERAKGNILERFSAQQFPDLHSELNLSSLELGDSALYFCASSVGRTMNTEAFFGQGTRLTVV.

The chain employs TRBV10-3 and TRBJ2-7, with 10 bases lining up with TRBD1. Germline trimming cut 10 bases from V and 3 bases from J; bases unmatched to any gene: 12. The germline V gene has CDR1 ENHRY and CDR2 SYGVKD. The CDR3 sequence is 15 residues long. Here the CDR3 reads CATNRGTGAFYEQYV. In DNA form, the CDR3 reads TGTGCCACCAATAGGGGGACAGGGGCCTTCTACGAGCAGTACGTC.

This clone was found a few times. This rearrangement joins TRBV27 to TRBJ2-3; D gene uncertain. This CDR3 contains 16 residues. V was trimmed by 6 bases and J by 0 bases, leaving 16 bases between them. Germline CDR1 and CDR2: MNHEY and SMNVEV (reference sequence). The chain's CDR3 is CASSPYGSRSTDTQYF. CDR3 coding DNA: TGTGCCAGCAGCCCGTATGGTAGCCGAAGCACAGATACGCAGTATTTT.

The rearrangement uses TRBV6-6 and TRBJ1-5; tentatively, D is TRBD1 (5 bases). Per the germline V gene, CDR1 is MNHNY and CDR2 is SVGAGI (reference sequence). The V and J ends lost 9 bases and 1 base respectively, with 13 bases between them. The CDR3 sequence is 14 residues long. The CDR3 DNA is TGTGCCAGTCACCTGGGACTCAGCAATCAGCCCCAGCATTTT. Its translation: CASHLGLSNQPQHF.

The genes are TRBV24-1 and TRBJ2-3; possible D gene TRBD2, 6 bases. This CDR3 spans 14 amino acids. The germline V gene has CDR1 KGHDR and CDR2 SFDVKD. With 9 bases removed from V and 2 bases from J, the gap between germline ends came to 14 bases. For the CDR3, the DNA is TGTGCCACCTCCACCGGAGGGGTCACAGATACGCAGTATTTT. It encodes CATSTGGVTDTQYF.

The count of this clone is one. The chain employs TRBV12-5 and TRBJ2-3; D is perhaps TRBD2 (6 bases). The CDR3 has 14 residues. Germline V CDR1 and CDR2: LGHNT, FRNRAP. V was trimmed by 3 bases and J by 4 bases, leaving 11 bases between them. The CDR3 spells CASGLGGEADTQYF. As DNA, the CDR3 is TGTGCTAGTGGTTTAGGCGGGGAGGCAGATACGCAGTATTTT.

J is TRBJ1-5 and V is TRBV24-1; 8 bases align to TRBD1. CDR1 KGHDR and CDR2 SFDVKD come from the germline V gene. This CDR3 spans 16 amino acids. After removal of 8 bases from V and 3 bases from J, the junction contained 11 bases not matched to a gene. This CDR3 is CATTGGQGRYNQPQHF. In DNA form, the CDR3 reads TGTGCCACCACCGGAGGACAGGGCCGTTACAATCAGCCCCAGCATTTT.

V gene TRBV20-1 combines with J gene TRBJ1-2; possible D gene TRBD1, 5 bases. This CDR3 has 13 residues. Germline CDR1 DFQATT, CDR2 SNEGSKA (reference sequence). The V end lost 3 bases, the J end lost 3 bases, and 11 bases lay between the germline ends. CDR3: CSASYGRDYGYTF. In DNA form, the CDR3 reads TGCAGTGCTAGTTACGGCAGGGACTATGGCTACACCTTC.

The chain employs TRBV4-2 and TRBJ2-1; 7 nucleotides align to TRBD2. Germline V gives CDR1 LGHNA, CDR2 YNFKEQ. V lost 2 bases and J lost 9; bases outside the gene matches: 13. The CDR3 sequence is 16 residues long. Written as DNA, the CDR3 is TGTGCCAGCAGCCAACTTCTAGCGGCTGGGGAGGGTGAGCAGTTCTTC. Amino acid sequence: CASSQLLAAGEGEQFF.

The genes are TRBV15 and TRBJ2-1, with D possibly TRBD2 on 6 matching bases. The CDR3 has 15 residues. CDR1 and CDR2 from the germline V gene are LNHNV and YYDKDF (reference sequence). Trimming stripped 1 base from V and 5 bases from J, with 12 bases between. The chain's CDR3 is CATSRGGAGNNEQFF. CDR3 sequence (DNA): TGTGCCACCAGCAGAGGGGGCGCGGGGAACAATGAGCAGTTCTTC.

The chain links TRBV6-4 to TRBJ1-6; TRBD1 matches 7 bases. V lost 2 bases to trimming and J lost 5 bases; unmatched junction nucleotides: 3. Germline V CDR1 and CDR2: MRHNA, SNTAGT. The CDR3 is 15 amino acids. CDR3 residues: CASSDRGQDNSPLHF. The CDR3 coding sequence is TGTGCCAGCAGTGACAGGGGGCAGGATAATTCACCCCTCCACTTT.

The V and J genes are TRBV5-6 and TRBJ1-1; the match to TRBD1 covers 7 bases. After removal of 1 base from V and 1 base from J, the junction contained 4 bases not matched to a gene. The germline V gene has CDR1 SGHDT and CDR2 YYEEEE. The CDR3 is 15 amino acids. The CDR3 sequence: CASSLLGTENTEAFF. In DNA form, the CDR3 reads TGTGCCAGCAGCTTGCTCGGGACAGAGAACACTGAAGCTTTCTTT.

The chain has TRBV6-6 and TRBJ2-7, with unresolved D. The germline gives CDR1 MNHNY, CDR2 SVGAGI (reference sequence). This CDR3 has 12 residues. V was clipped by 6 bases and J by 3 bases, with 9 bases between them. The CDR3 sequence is CASSPTLYEQYF. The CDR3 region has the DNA TGTGCCAGCAGCCCTACCCTCTACGAGCAGTACTTC.

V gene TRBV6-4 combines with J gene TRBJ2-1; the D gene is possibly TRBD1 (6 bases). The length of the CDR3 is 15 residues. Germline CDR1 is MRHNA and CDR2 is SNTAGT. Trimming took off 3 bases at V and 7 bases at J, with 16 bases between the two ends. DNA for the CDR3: TGTGCCAGCAGTGAGGACCTCTTGAGGGGGAATGAGCAGTTCTTC. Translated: CASSEDLLRGNEQFF.

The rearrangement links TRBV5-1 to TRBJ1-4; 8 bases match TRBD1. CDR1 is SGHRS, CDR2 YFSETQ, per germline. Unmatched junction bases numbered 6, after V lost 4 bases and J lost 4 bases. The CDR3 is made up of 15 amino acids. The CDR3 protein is CASSVGQGGNEKLFF. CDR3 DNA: TGCGCCAGCAGCGTAGGACAGGGAGGTAATGAAAAACTGTTTTTT.

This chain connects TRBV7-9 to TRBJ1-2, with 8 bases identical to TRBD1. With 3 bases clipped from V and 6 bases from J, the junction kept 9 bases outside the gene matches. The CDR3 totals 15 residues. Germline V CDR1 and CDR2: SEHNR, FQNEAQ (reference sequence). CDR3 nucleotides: TGTGCCAGCAGCTTTCTAGGGACAGGCGCTGATGGCTACACCTTC. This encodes CASSFLGTGADGYTF.